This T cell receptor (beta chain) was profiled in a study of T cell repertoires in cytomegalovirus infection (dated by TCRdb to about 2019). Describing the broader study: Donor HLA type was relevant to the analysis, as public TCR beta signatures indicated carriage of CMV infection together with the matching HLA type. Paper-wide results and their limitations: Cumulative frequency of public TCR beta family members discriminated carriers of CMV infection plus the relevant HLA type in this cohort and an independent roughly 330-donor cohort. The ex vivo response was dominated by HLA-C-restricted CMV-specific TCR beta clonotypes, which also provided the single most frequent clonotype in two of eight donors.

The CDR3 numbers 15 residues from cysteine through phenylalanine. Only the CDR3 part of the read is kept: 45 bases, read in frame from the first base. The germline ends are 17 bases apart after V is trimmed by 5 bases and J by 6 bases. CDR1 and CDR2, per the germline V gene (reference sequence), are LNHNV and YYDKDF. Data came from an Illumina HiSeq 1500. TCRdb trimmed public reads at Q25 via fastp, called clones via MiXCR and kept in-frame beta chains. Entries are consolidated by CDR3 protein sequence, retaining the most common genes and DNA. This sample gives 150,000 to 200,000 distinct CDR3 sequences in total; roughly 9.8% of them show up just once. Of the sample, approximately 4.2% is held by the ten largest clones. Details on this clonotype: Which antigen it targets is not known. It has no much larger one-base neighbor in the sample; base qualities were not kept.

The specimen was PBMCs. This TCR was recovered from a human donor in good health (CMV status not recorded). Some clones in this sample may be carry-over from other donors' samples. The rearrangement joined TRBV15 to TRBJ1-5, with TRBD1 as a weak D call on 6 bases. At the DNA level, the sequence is TGTGCCACCAGCCAGAACAGGGAATTGGTTCAGCCCCAGCATTTT. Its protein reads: CATSQNRELVQPQHF.